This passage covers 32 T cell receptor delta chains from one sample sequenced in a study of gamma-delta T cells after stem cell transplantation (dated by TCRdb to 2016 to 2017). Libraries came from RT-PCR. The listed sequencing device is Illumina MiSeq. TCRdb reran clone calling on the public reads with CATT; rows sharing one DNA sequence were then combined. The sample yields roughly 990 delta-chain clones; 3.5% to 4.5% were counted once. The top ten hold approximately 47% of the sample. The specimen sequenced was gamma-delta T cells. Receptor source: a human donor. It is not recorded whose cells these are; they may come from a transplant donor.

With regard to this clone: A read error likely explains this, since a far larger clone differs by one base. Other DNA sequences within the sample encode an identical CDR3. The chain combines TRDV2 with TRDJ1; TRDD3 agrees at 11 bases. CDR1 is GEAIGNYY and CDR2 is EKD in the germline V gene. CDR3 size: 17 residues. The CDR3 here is CACDTLGDKRDTDKLIF. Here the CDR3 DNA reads TGTGCCTGTGACACACTGGGGGATAAACGGGACACTGATAAACTCATCTTT.

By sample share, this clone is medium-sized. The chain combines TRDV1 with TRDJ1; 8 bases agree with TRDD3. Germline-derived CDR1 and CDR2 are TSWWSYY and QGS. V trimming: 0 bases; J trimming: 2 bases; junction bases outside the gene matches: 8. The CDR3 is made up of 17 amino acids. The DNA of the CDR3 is TGTGCTCTTGGGGAACTGTACATGGGGGATCTAACCGATAAACTCATCTTT. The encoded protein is CALGELYMGDLTDKLIF.

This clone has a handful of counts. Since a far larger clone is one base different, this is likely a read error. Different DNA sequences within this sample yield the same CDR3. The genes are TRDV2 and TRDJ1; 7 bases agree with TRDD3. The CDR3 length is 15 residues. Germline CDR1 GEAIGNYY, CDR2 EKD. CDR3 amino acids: CACDPTGADTDKLIF. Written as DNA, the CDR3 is TGTGCCTGTGACCCTACTGGGGCCGACACCGATAAGCTCATCTTT.

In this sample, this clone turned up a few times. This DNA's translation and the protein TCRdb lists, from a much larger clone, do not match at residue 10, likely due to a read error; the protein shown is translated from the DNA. In nucleotides, the CDR3 is TGTGCCTGTGACAAACTGGGGGATACGATGTACACCGATAAACTCATCTTT. Translating it yields CACDKLGDTMYTDKLIF. This sequence joins TRDV2 and TRDJ1, with 13 bases aligning to TRDD3. V lost 2 bases and J lost 0; bases outside the gene matches: 5. Germline V CDR1 and CDR2: GEAIGNYY, EKD. The CDR3 sequence is 17 residues long.

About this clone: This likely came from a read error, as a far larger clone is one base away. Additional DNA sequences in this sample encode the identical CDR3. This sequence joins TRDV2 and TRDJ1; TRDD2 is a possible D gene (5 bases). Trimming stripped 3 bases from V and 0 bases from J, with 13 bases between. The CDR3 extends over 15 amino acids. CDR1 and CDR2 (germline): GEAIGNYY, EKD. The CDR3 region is CACDPTGADTDKLIF. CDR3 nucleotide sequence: TGTGCCTGTGACCCTACCGGGGCCGACACCGATAAACTCATCTTT.

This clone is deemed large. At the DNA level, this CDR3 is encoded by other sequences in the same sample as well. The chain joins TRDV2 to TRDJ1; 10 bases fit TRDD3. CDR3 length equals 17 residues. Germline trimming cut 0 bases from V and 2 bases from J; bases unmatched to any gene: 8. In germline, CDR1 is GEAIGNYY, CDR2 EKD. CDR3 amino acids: CACDTVLGDKGTDKLIF. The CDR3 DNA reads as TGTGCCTGTGACACCGTGCTGGGGGATAAGGGAACCGATAAACTCATCTTT.

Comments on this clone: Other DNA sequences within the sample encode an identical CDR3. DNA of the CDR3: TGTGCCTGTGACACGCCTGGGGGTCAACCATCCTGGGACACCCGACAGATGTTTTTC. Its translation: CACDTPGGQPSWDTRQMFF. The V call is TRDV2, the J call TRDJ3; 7 bases fit TRDD3. The length of the CDR3 is 19 residues. J was trimmed by 1 base and V by 1 base; bases with no gene match: 9. Germline V lookup: CDR1 GEAIGNYY, CDR2 EKD.

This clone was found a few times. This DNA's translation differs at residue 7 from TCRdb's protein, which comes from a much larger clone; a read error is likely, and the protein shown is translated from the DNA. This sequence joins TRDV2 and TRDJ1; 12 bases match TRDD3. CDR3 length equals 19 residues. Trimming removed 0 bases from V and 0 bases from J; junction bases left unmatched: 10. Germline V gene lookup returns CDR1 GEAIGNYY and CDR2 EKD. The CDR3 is CACDTVGTGGYTNTDKLIF. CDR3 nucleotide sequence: TGTGCCTGTGACACCGTGGGCACTGGGGGATACACGAACACCGATAAACTCATCTTT.

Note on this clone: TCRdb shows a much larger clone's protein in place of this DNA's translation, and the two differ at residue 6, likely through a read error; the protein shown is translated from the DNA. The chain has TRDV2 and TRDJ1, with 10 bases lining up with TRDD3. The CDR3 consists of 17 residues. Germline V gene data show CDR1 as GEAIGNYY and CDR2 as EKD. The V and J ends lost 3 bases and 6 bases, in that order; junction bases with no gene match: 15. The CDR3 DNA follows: TGTGCCTGTGACGCCGTACTGGGGGATTCTGGACCATATAAACTCATCTTT. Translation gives CACDAVLGDSGPYKLIF.

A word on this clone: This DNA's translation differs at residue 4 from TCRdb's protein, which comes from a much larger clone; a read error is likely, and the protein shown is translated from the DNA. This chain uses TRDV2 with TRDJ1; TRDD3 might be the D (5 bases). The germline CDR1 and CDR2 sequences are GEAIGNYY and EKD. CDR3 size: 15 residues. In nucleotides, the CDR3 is TGTGCCTGTGGCACCGCGGGGACACCGGGCGATAAACTCATCTTT. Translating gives CACGTAGTPGDKLIF.

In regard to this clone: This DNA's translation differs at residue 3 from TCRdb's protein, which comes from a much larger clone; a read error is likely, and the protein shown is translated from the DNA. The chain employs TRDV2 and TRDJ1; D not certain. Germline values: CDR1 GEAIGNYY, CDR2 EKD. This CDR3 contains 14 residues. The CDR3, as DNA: TGTGCCTATGACCTCCTTTCCGACACCGATAAACTCATCTTT. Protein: CAYDLLSDTDKLIF.

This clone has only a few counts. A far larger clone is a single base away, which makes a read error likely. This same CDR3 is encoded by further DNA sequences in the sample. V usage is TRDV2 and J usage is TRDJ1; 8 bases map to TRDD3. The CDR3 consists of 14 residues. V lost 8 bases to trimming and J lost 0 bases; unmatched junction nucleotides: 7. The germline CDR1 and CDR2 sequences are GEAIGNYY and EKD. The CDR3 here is CASDKLGDTDKLIF. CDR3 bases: TGTGCCTCCGACAAACTGGGGGACACCGATAAACTCATCTTT.

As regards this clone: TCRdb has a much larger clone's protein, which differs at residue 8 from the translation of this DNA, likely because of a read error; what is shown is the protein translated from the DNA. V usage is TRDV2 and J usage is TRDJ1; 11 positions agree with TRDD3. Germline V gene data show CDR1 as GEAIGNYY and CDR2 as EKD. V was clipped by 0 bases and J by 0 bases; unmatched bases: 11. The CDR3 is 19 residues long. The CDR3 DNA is TGTGCCTGTGACACCGTGAGCGCTGGGGGATACACGAACACCGATAAACTCATCTTT. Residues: CACDTVSAGGYTNTDKLIF.

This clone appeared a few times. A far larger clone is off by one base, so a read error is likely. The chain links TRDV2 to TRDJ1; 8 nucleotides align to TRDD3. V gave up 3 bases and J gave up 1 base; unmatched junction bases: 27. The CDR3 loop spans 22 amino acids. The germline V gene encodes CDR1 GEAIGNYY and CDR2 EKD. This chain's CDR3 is CACDPIGQTGGSSGPRTDKLIF. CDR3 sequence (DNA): TGTGCCTGTGACCCAATTGGTCAAACTGGGGGTTCCTCAGGACCGCGCACCGATAAACTCATCTTT.

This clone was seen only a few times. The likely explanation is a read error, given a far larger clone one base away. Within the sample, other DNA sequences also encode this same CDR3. CDR3: CACDTVSFLKAGGITDKLIF. CDR3 nucleotides: TGTGCCTGTGATACCGTTTCTTTCCTAAAGGCTGGGGGGATCACCGATAAACTCATCTTT. J is TRDJ1 and V is TRDV2; a weak D match, TRDD3 (7 bases). The V gene lost 4 bases and the J gene lost 1 base, with 30 bases spanning the gap. Per germline, CDR1 GEAIGNYY and CDR2 EKD. The CDR3 consists of 20 residues.

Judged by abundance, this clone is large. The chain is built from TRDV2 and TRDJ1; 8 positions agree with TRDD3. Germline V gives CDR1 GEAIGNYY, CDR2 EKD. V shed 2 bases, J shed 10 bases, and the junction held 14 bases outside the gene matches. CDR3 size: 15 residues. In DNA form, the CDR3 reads TGTGCCTGTGACAAACTACTGGGGGTCCCTGAGGGACTCATCTTT. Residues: CACDKLLGVPEGLIF.

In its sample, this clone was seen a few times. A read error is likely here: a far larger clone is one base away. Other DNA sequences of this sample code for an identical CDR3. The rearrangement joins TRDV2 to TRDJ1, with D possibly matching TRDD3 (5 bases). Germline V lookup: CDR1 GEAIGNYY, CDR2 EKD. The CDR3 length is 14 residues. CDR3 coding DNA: TGTGCCTGTGACACCGTGGGGAACACCGATAAACTCATTTTT. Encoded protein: CACDTVGNTDKLIF.

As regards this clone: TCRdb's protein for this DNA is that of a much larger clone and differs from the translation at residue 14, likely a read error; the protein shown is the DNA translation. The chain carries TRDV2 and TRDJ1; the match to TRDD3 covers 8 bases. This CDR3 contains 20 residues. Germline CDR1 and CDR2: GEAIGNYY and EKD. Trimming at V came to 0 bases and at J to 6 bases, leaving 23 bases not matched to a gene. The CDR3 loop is CACDTLSGGPPRERFHKLIF. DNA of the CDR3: TGTGCCTGTGACACCCTCTCTGGGGGACCCCCCCGAGAACGCTTCCATAAACTCATCTTT.

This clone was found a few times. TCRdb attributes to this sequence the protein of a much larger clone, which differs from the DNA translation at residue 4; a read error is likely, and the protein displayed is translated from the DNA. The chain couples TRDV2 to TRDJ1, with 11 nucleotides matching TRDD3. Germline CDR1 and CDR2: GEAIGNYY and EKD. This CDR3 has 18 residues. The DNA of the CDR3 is TGTGCCTGTGGCACCGTCGGACTGGGGGATATTGTCACCGATAAACTCATCTTT. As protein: CACGTVGLGDIVTDKLIF.

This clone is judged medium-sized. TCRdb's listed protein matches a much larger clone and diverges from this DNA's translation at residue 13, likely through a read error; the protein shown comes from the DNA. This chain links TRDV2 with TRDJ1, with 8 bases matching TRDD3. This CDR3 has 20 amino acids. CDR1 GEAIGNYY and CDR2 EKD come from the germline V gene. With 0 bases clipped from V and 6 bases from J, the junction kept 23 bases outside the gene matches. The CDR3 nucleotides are TGTGCCTGTGACACCCTCTCTGGGGGACCCCCCCGAAAACACTTCCATAAACTCATCTTT. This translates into CACDTLSGGPPRKHFHKLIF.

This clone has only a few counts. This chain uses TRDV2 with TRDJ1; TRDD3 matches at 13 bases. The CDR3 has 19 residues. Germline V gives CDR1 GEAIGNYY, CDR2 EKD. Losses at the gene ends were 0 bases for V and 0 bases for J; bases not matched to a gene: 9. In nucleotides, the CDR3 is TGTGCCTGTGACACCGTCGGACTGGGGGATACGCTAGACACCGATAAACTCATCTTT. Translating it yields CACDTVGLGDTLDTDKLIF.

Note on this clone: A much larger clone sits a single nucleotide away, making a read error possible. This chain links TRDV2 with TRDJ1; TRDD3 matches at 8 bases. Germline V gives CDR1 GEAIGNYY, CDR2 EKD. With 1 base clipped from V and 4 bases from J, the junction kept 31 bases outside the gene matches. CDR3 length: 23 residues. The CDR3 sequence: CACDTTLLTSWGTGGKNDDKLIF. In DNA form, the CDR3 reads TGTGCCTGTGACACGACCCTCCTAACGAGCTGGGGGACCGGCGGGAAGAATGACGATAAACTCATCTTT.

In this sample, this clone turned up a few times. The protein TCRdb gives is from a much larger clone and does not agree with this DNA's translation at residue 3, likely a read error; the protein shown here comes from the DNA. The CDR3 DNA reads as TGTGCCCGTGACACTCTTGGTGGGGGACCCTCCACCGATAAACTCATCTTT. It translates to CARDTLGGGPSTDKLIF. The rearrangement links TRDV2 to TRDJ1, with 7 bases lining up with TRDD3. The CDR3 is 17 residues long. The germline V gene encodes CDR1 GEAIGNYY and CDR2 EKD.

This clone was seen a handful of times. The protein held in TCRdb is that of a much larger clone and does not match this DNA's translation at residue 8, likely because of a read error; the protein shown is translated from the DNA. The chain's CDR3 is CACDTVVHHTDKLIF. Here the CDR3 DNA reads TGTGCCTGTGACACCGTGGTGCACCACACCGATAAACTCATCTTT. The chain recombines TRDV2 with TRDJ1; D gene ambiguous. The CDR3 has 15 amino acids. The germline CDR1 and CDR2 sequences are GEAIGNYY and EKD. With 0 bases removed from V and 0 bases from J, the gap between germline ends came to 10 bases.

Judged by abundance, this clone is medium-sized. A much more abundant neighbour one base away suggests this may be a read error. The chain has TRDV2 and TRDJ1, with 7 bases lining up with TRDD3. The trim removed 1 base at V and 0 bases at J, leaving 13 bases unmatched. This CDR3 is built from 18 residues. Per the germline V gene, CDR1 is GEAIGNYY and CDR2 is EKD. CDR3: CACDTLVTGVQYTDKLIF. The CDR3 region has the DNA TGTGCCTGTGACACGTTGGTTACTGGGGTCCAGTACACCGATAAACTCATCTTT.

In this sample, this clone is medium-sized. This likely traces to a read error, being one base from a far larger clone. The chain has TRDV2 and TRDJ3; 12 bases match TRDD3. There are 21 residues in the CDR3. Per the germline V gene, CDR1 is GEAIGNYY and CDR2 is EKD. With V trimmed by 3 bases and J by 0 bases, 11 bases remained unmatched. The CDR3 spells CACDPAEAGGYVSWDTRQMFF. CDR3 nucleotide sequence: TGTGCCTGTGACCCCGCGGAGGCTGGGGGATACGTCTCCTGGGACACCCGACAGATGTTTTTC.

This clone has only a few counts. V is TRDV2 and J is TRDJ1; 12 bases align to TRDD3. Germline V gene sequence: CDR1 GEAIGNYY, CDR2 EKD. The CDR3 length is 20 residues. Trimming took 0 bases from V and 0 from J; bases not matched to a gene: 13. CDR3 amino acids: CACDTADLGDTRADTDKLIF. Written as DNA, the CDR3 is TGTGCCTGTGACACCGCAGACCTGGGGGATACGCGGGCGGACACCGATAAACTCATCTTT.

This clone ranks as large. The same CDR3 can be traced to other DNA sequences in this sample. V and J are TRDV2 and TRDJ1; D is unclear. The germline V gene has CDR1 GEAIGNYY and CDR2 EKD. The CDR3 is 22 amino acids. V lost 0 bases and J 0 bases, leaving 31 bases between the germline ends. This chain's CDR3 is CACDTVSSVTTANLKHTDKLIF. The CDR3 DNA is TGTGCCTGTGACACCGTAAGTAGTGTAACTACCGCTAACCTAAAACACACCGATAAACTCATCTTT.

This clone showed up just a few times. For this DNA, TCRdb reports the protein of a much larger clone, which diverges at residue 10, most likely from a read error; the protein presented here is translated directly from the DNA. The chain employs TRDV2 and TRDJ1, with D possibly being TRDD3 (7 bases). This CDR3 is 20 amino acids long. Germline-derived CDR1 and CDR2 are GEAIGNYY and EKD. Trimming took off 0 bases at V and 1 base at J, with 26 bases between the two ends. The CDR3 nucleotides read TGTGCCTGTGACACCGTTTCTTTCCTAGAGGCTGGGGGGATCACCGATAAACTCATCTTT. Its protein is CACDTVSFLEAGGITDKLIF.

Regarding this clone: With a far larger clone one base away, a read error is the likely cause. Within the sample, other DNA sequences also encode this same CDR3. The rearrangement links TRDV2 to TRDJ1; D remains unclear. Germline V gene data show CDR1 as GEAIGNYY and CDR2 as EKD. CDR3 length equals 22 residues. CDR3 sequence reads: CACDTVSSVTTANLKHTDKLIF. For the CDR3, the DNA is TGCGCCTGTGACACCGTAAGTAGTGTAACTACCGCTAACCTAAAACACACCGATAAACTCATCTTT.

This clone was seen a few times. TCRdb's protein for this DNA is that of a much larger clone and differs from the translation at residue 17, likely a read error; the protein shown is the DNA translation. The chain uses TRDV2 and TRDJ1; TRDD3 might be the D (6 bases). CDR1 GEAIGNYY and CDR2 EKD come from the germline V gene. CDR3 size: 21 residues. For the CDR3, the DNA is TGTGCCTGTGACACCGTAAAACCTGTAGGGGGACCAAACCTGTACACCGCTAAACTCATCTTT. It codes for CACDTVKPVGGPNLYTAKLIF.

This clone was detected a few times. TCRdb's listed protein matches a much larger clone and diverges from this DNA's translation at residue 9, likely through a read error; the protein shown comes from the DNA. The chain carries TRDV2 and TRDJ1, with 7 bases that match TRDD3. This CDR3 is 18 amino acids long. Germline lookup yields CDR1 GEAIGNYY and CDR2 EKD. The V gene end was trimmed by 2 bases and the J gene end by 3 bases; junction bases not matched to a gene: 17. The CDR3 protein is CACDNVTSRGIGADKLIF. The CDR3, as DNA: TGTGCCTGTGACAACGTGACTAGTAGGGGGATTGGAGCCGATAAACTCATCTTT.